This T cell receptor beta chain was sequenced in a study of CD8 T cells in Susac syndrome. A single count supports this clonotype. Random hexamers were used to reverse transcribe an amount of about 0.45 to 1 ug RNA. The amplification used immunoSEQ multiplex PCR on TCR beta CDR3; it spanned 54 Vbeta and 13 Jbeta. Via MiXCR, TCRdb re-called the immunoSEQ multiplex PCR reads, giving one row per CDR3 protein. The sample lists 180,000 or so distinct CDR3 sequences; about 96% were seen once. The TCR sequence derives from a human donor with multiple sclerosis. Material for sequencing was CD4+ T cells from PBMCs.

The CDR3 DNA is TGTGCCAGCAGCCCCCGACTGAGCTCCTACAATGAGCAGTTCTTC. It specifies CASSPRLSSYNEQFF. V is TRBV9 and J is TRBJ2-1; D uncertain. The CDR3 sequence is 15 residues long. Trimming took off 4 bases at V and 0 bases at J, with 11 bases between the two ends. The germline CDR1 and CDR2 sequences are SGDLS and YYNGEE.